This T cell receptor beta chain was retrieved from a study of naive and memory T cell subsets. Regarding the study as a whole: In naive cells, over 85% of TCR sequences were seen only once. Gini index rose across naive, CM, EM and EMRA in CD4 and CD8.

This clonotype appeared a few times. The antigen is not known. Two oligonucleotides, mixed equimolar, formed the beta constant-region primer covering TRBC1 and TRBC2. MiXCR, applied by TCRdb to the UMI-ligation and nested PCR reads, yields one record per CDR3 protein. The table includes 140,000 to 150,000 distinct CDR3 sequences, about a sixth detected once. V lost 5 bases and J 3 bases, leaving 11 bases between the germline ends. The germline V gene encodes CDR1 SGHTA and CDR2 FQGNSA. CDR3 size: 13 residues. Sequential positive selection took CD4 T cells first, then CD8 T cells. Cells stained for CD3, CD4, CD8, CD45RA, CD27 and viability were sorted into four CD45RA/CD27 subsets.

The sequenced sample consisted of naive CD4+ T cells from blood. This chain joins TRBV7-2 and TRBJ2-7; tentative D call: TRBD2 (6 bases). The receptor's source is a human donor in good health. CDR3 coding DNA: TGTGCCAGCAGCCCGGACTACTACTACGAGCAGTACTTC. The encoded protein is CASSPDYYYEQYF. Looking up the rest from reference TRBV7-2 and TRBJ2-7 gives the full variable domain: GAGVSQSPSNKVTEKGKDVELRCDPISGHTALYWYRQSLGQGLEFLIYFQGNSAPDKSGLPSDRFSAERTGGSVSTLTIQRTQQEDSAVYLCASSPDYYYEQYFGPGTRLTVT.